Listed below are T cell receptor beta chains from one sample, sequenced in a study of blood T cell repertoires in COVID-19. Clones were sequenced by immunoSEQ multiplex PCR, and TCRdb holds only the in-frame ones, with some missing. This sample has 250,000 to 300,000 clones, with approximately 90% found just once. Sequencing was carried out using PBMCs or T cells enriched from blood (not recorded which). These receptors were collected from a woman in her forties with acute COVID-19. Each CDR3 is given with its conserved first and last residue. A D gene is named only where the DNA matches it firmly. The size field is filled for only some rows; it gives once, few, many or a size class.

abundance	d_gene	v_gene	j_gene	CDR3aa	CDR3nt
NA	NA	TRBV11-3	TRBJ2-2	CASSVRGQGGTGELFF	TGTGCCAGCAGCGTGCGGGGGCAGGGAGGCACCGGGGAGCTGTTTTTT
NA	NA	TRBV5-1	TRBJ1-1	CASSVFGLGELGTEAFF	TGCGCCAGCAGCGTATTCGGTCTCGGGGAGTTGGGCACTGAAGCTTTCTTT
NA	TRBD1	TRBV28	TRBJ1-2	CASSLTDRTYGYTF	TGTGCCAGCAGTTTAACGGACAGGACCTATGGCTACACCTTC
NA	NA	TRBV6-5	TRBJ1-2	CASRGGVGYTF	TGTGCCAGCAGAGGAGGGGTGGGCTACACCTTC
NA	NA	TRBV2	TRBJ2-7	CASSEWRGGEQYF	TGTGCCAGCAGTGAATGGAGGGGAGGTGAGCAGTACTTC
once	NA	TRBV4-2	TRBJ2-3	CASSPNTVTDTQYF	TGTGCCAGCAGCCCGAATACAGTCACAGATACGCAGTATTTT
NA	NA	TRBV30	TRBJ2-3	CAWTHKGRASTDTQYF	TGTGCCTGGACCCACAAAGGGCGGGCCTCCACAGATACGCAGTATTTT
NA	NA	TRBV18	TRBJ2-2	CASSPRERRTNTGELFF	TGTGCCAGCTCACCTCGGGAGAGGAGGACAAACACCGGGGAGCTGTTTTTT
NA	TRBD2	TRBV6-5	TRBJ2-3	CATSRQRDTDTQYF	TGTGCCACCTCAAGACAGCGGGACACAGATACGCAGTATTTT
NA	TRBD1	TRBV9	TRBJ1-1	CASTLGQGGKNTEAFF	TGTGCCAGCACCTTAGGACAGGGCGGTAAGAACACTGAAGCTTTCTTT
NA	TRBD2	TRBV27	TRBJ2-5	CASSLLPGSGIGTQYF	TGTGCCAGCAGTCTCCTCCCGGGAAGCGGGATAGGGACCCAGTACTTC
NA	TRBD2	TRBV15	TRBJ2-1	CATVRDRPGLAGRGEQFF	TGTGCCACCGTTCGAGACCGACCGGGACTAGCGGGGCGTGGTGAGCAGTTCTTC
NA	NA	TRBV6-5	TRBJ2-1	CASRQTIYNEQFF	TGTGCCAGCAGACAGACTATTTACAATGAGCAGTTCTTC
NA	TRBD2	TRBV5-5	TRBJ2-7	CASSFRPLAGSYEQYF	TGTGCCAGCAGCTTCCGCCCACTAGCGGGCTCATACGAGCAGTACTTC
NA	NA	TRBV29-1	TRBJ2-7	CSVETEDYEQYF	TGCAGCGTTGAAACCGAGGACTACGAGCAGTACTTC
NA	TRBD1	TRBV7-2	TRBJ1-6	CASSLRDRDGSPLHF	TGTGCCAGCAGCCTCCGGGACAGGGACGGTTCACCCCTCCACTTT
NA	NA	TRBV10-1	TRBJ1-2	CASSEVGGGGYGYTF	TGCGCCAGCAGTGAGGTTGGCGGGGGCGGCTATGGCTACACCTTC
NA	TRBD2	TRBV9	TRBJ2-7	CASSPMGSGRGSYEQYF	TGTGCCAGCAGCCCCATGGGTAGCGGGAGGGGGTCCTACGAGCAGTACTTC
NA	TRBD2	TRBV18	TRBJ2-7	CASSPQSGSEQYF	TGTGCCAGCTCACCTCAAAGCGGGAGCGAGCAGTACTTC
NA	TRBD2	TRBV6-5	TRBJ2-3	CASSQQRGFTDTQYF	TGTGCCAGTTCCCAACAGCGGGGGTTCACAGATACGCAGTATTTT
NA	TRBD1	TRBV30	TRBJ2-7	CAWSETGLGEQYF	TGTGCCTGGAGTGAGACAGGGTTGGGAGAGCAGTACTTC
once	TRBD1	TRBV9	TRBJ2-1	CASSVDTGVNNEQFF	TGTGCCAGCAGCGTAGACACAGGGGTTAACAATGAGCAGTTCTTC
NA	NA	TRBV25-1	TRBJ1-1	CASTLAGCTFF	TGTGCCAGCACCCTCGCCGGGTGTACTTTCTTT
NA	NA	TRBV5-1	TRBJ2-3	CASSLDRRGTWDTQYF	TGCGCCAGCAGCTTGGATCGACGGGGGACGTGGGATACGCAGTATTTT
NA	TRBD1	TRBV2	TRBJ1-4	CASSPDRAGEKLFF	TGTGCCAGCAGTCCGGACAGGGCCGGGGAAAAACTGTTTTTT
NA	NA	TRBV5-1	TRBJ1-5	CASRGGVNQPQHF	TGCGCCAGCCGAGGCGGGGTAAATCAGCCCCAGCATTTT
NA	NA	TRBV18	TRBJ1-1	CASSPSQGHNTEAFF	TGTGCCAGCTCACCATCCCAGGGACATAACACTGAAGCTTTCTTT
NA	TRBD1	TRBV5-1	TRBJ2-3	CASSLEGAADTQYF	TGCGCCAGCAGCTTGGAGGGGGCGGCAGATACGCAGTATTTT
NA	NA	TRBV30	TRBJ1-1	CASSRPNTEAFF	TGTGCCTCTAGCCGGCCGAACACTGAAGCTTTCTTT
NA	TRBD2	TRBV5-5	TRBJ2-1	CASSLSGGENEQFF	TGTGCCAGCAGCTTAAGCGGGGGGGAAAATGAGCAGTTCTTC
NA	NA	TRBV5-6	TRBJ1-2	CASSPIQGGYGYTF	TGTGCCAGCAGCCCCATTCAGGGAGGCTATGGCTACACCTTC
NA	NA	TRBV28	TRBJ1-2	CASSSPRGGYTF	TGTGCCAGCAGCTCCCCTAGGGGCGGCTACACCTTC
once	TRBD2	TRBV19	TRBJ2-3	CASTLRNVGTSGVTQYF	TGTGCCAGTACCCTCCGCAATGTCGGGACTAGCGGGGTAACGCAGTATTTT
NA	NA	TRBV9	TRBJ2-2	CASNQGRDTGELFF	TGTGCCAGCAATCAGGGAAGGGACACCGGGGAGCTGTTTTTT
NA	NA	TRBV5-4	TRBJ1-2	CASSLDRTGLDGYTF	TGTGCCAGCAGCTTGGACAGGACGGGCCTTGATGGCTACACCTTC
NA	TRBD1	TRBV7-2	TRBJ1-6	CASSQDRVWSPLHF	TGTGCCAGCAGCCAAGACAGGGTCTGGTCACCCCTCCACTTT
NA	NA	TRBV7-9	TRBJ1-2	CASSANRALGNYGYTF	TGTGCCAGCAGCGCTAACAGGGCTCTGGGGAACTATGGCTACACCTTC
NA	NA	TRBV7-2	TRBJ1-2	CASSLLNYGYTF	TGTGCCAGCAGCTTACTGAACTATGGCTACACCTTC
NA	TRBD1	TRBV11-2	TRBJ1-5	CASSLGTGDNQPQHF	TGTGCCAGCAGCCTAGGGACAGGGGATAATCAGCCCCAGCATTTT
once	NA	TRBV28	TRBJ1-3	CASSTGGGTYSGNTIYF	TGTGCCAGCAGCACGGGTGGGGGGACTTACTCTGGAAACACCATATATTTT
NA	NA	TRBV18	TRBJ2-6	CASSPLDLSGANVLTF	TGTGCCAGCTCACCTCTAGACCTGTCTGGGGCCAACGTCCTGACTTTC
NA	NA	TRBV2	TRBJ2-7	CASSEDRTSSYEQYF	TGTGCCAGCAGTGAAGACAGGACAAGCTCCTACGAGCAGTACTTC
once	TRBD1	TRBV2	TRBJ2-7	CASSPLQGAGEQYF	TGTGCCAGCAGCCCATTACAGGGGGCCGGCGAGCAGTACTTC
NA	NA	TRBV24-1	TRBJ2-3	CATSPTYQRGTDTQYF	TGTGCCACCAGTCCTACCTATCAGAGGGGCACAGATACGCAGTATTTT
NA	NA	TRBV2	TRBJ1-4	CASSGRGATNEKLFF	TGTGCCAGCAGTGGCCGGGGGGCAACTAATGAAAAACTGTTTTTT
NA	TRBD1	TRBV7-6	TRBJ2-1	CASSLDRLVFF	TGTGCCAGCAGCCTGGACAGGCTGGTGTTCTTC